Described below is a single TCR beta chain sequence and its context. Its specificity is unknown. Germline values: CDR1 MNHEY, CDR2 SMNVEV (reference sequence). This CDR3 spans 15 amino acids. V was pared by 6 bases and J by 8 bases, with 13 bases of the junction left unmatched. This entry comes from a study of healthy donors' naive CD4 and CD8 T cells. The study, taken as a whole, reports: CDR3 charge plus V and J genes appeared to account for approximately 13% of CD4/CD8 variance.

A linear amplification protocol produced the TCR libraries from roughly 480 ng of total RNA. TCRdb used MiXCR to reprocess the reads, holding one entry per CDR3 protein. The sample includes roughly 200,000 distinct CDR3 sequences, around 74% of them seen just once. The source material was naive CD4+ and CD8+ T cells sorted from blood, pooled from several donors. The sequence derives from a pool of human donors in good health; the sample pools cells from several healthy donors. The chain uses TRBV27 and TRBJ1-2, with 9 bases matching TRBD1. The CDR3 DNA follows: TGTGCCAGCAGAACCTACGCCGGGACAGGGTTCGGCTACACCTTC. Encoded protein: CASRTYAGTGFGYTF.